Following are 20 T cell receptor beta chains from one sample sequenced in a study of identical twins. TCRdb redid the calling of the 5' RACE reads with MiXCR, one entry per CDR3 protein. The repertoire includes a few hundred thousand distinct CDR3 sequences, approximately 10% of them detected once, and 2.5% to 3.5% sits in the top ten. This sample also appeared in a second study, on yellow fever vaccine responses in identical twins.

Sample: PBMCs. These receptors all stem from a woman aged 18-29 years in good health.

The table lists this clonotype with many counts. The rearrangement joins TRBV7-9 to TRBJ2-7, with 9 bases lining up with TRBD1. The CDR3 is 14 amino acids. Germline CDR1 is SEHNR and CDR2 is FQNEAQ (reference sequence). Trimming cost V 8 bases and J 3 bases; bases outside gene matches: 8. In DNA form, the CDR3 reads TGTGCCAGCGGATCGGGACAGGGCATCTACGAGCAGTACTTC. Protein: CASGSGQGIYEQYF.

V gene TRBV7-8 combines with J gene TRBJ2-3, with no clear D. V gave up 5 bases and J gave up 4 bases, with 22 bases separating them. CDR1 is SGHVS, CDR2 FQNEAQ, per germline. The CDR3 runs to 17 residues. The CDR3 coding sequence is TGTGCCAGCAGCGTTAGTGGCGGTATCGTATCAGCAGATACGCAGTATTTT. It translates to CASSVSGGIVSADTQYF.

This chain joins TRBV6-5 and TRBJ2-7, with D perhaps TRBD2 (6 bases). The V gene's germline CDR1 is MNHEY and CDR2 SVGAGI. The V end was cut by 0 bases, the J end by 3 bases, with 9 bases between. CDR3 length: 14 residues. The CDR3: CASSYSPAGYEQYF. The CDR3 DNA sequence: TGTGCCAGCAGTTACTCTCCAGCGGGCTACGAGCAGTACTTC.

This clonotype was counted only a few times. This sequence joins TRBV19 and TRBJ2-3; TRBD1 is a possible D gene (5 bases). The V gene's germline CDR1 is LNHDA and CDR2 SQIVND (reference sequence). The CDR3 has 13 amino acids. Trimming cost V 6 bases and J 4 bases, with 11 bases left between them. CDR3 residues: CASRNVQADTQYF. The DNA of the CDR3 is TGTGCCAGTAGAAACGTACAGGCAGATACGCAGTATTTT.

The chain uses TRBV4-3 and TRBJ2-1; D call uncertain. V lost 1 base to trimming and J lost 8 bases, with 9 bases between them. CDR1 LGHNA and CDR2 YSLEER come from the germline V gene. The CDR3 length is 13 residues. CDR3 region: CASSQGWSYEQFF. In DNA, the CDR3 is TGCGCCAGCAGCCAAGGATGGAGCTATGAGCAGTTCTTC.

This clonotype came up many times. The chain combines TRBV20-1 with TRBJ2-3, with 7 bases matching TRBD2. The germline CDR1 and CDR2 sequences are DFQATT and SNEGSKA (reference sequence). The CDR3 loop spans 15 amino acids. The V gene end was trimmed by 3 bases and the J gene end by 0 bases; junction bases not matched to a gene: 6. The CDR3 DNA sequence: TGCAGTGCTAGGGAAGCGGGAACTAGCACAGATACGCAGTATTTT. This sequence encodes CSAREAGTSTDTQYF.

This chain connects TRBV21-1 to TRBJ2-7; the DNA was not used to check the table's D call, TRBD1. TRBV21-1 is a known pseudogene. This CDR3 is built from 15 residues. The chain's CDR3 is CAITRGTGNAYEQYF. Written as DNA, the CDR3 is TGTGCCATCACGAGAGGGACAGGGAATGCCTACGAGCAGTACTTC.

The chain uses TRBV20-1 and TRBJ2-2; D call uncertain. This CDR3 is 12 amino acids long. Per the germline V gene, CDR1 is DFQATT and CDR2 is SNEGSKA (reference sequence). The V and J ends lost 5 bases and 3 bases respectively, with 7 bases between them. The CDR3 sequence: CSASRYTGELFF. The DNA of the CDR3 is TGCAGTGCTTCAAGATACACCGGGGAGCTGTTTTTT.

This clonotype was detected ten times or more. This sequence joins TRBV2 and TRBJ2-7; D possibly corresponds to TRBD1 (5 bases). The CDR3 covers 14 residues. Germline lookup yields CDR1 SNHLY and CDR2 FYNNEI. V was shortened by 3 bases and J by 3 bases, with 12 bases between the two germline ends. The CDR3 loop reads CASSDPQGVYEQYF. The CDR3 nucleotides read TGTGCCAGCAGTGACCCTCAGGGTGTCTACGAGCAGTACTTC. The variable domain in full, completed from reference TRBV2 and TRBJ2-7, reads EPEVTQTPSHQVTQMGQEVILRCVPISNHLYFYWYRQILGQKVEFLVSFYNNEISEKSEIFDDQFSVERPDGSNFTLKIRSTKLEDSAMYFCASSDPQGVYEQYFGPGTRLTVT.

The chain joins TRBV12-3 or TRBV12-4 to TRBJ2-5; TRBD1 agrees at 8 bases. V lost 6 bases and J lost 0; bases outside the gene matches: 12. This CDR3 has 17 residues. The CDR3 DNA sequence: TGTGCCAGCAGCCAGAGACAGGGGAAAGGGTACCAAGAGACCCAGTACTTC. Protein sequence: CASSQRQGKGYQETQYF.

The chain employs TRBV6-5 and TRBJ1-3; 9 bases are a match to TRBD1. From germline, CDR1 is MNHEY and CDR2 SVGAGI. V was pared by 4 bases and J by 1 base, with 5 bases of the junction left unmatched. The CDR3 consists of 16 residues. The CDR3 DNA follows: TGTGCCAGCAGTTCCCTTGACAGGGGGTCTGGAAACACCATATATTTT. This gives the protein CASSSLDRGSGNTIYF.

Here the CDR3 reads CASSLFVTGTSGIETQYF. DNA for the CDR3: TGTGCCAGCAGTTTATTCGTCACGGGTACTAGCGGGATAGAGACCCAGTACTTC. The J gene is TRBJ2-5, the V gene TRBV28; 10 bases fit TRBD2. With V trimmed by 1 base and J by 4 bases, 12 bases remained unmatched. CDR3 length: 18 amino acids. CDR1 is MDHEN and CDR2 is SYDVKM in the germline V gene.

There are many counts of this clonotype. This rearrangement joins TRBV29-1 to TRBJ2-7, with 8 bases matching TRBD2. Germline V gene lookup returns CDR1 SQVTM and CDR2 ANQGSEA. V shed 1 base and J 3 bases; nucleotides not matched to a gene: 8. CDR3 size: 15 residues. CDR3 sequence reads: CSVEGLAGRRYEQYF. DNA of the CDR3: TGCAGCGTTGAAGGGTTAGCGGGACGACGCTACGAGCAGTACTTC.

The chain employs TRBV3-1 and TRBJ2-6; D is ambiguous. This CDR3 contains 16 residues. V was shortened by 1 base and J by 2 bases, with 9 bases between the two germline ends. Germline V gene data show CDR1 as LGHDT and CDR2 as YNNKEL (reference sequence). CDR3 residues: CASSQGSAAGANVLTF. The CDR3 DNA is TGTGCCAGCAGCCAAGGCTCGGCAGCTGGGGCCAACGTCCTGACTTTC.

The chain joins TRBV19 to TRBJ2-5, with 9 bases that match TRBD1. With 6 bases clipped from V and 7 bases from J, the junction kept 15 bases outside the gene matches. The CDR3 has 16 amino acids. Per germline, CDR1 LNHDA and CDR2 SQIVND (reference sequence). The CDR3 DNA reads TGTGCCAGTAGGGACCTGGGACAGGGTGTTGGGAGGACCCAGTACTTC. It encodes CASRDLGQGVGRTQYF.

This clonotype turned up a few times. Here the CDR3 DNA reads TGTGCCACCAGTGATTTGCGGGGGGGGGCCTACAATGAGCAGTTCTTC. Translated, it gives CATSDLRGGAYNEQFF. The chain has TRBV24-1 and TRBJ2-1, with 8 bases aligning to TRBD2. Germline lookup yields CDR1 KGHDR and CDR2 SFDVKD. The junction had 2 bases not matched to a gene; V was cut back by 0 bases and J by 2 bases. The CDR3 spans 16 residues.

The chain joins TRBV5-1 to TRBJ1-6; possibly TRBD1 for D (5 bases). Deletions cut 5 bases from V and 7 bases from J, with 13 bases between. Germline-derived CDR1 and CDR2 are SGHRS and YFSETQ. The CDR3 runs 14 residues. CDR3 region: CASRKEGLNSPLHF. The CDR3 region has the DNA TGCGCCAGCAGAAAGGAGGGGCTGAATTCACCCCTCCACTTT.

This clonotype was seen many times. V usage is TRBV12-3 or TRBV12-4 and J usage is TRBJ2-3; D not certain. The length of the CDR3 is 13 residues. V shed 1 base and J shed 2 bases, with 4 bases lying between them. The CDR3 DNA is TGTGCCAGCAGTTTAGAAAACACAGATACGCAGTATTTT. Its translation is CASSLENTDTQYF.

This clonotype was seen a few times. The J gene is TRBJ2-1, the V gene TRBV7-9, with TRBD1 identical over 7 bases. Germline V lookup: CDR1 SEHNR, CDR2 FQNEAQ (reference sequence). The CDR3 runs to 14 residues. J lost 5 bases, V lost 4 bases, and 5 bases had no gene match. CDR3 amino acids: CASSYRGQNNEQFF. The CDR3 nucleotides are TGTGCCAGCAGCTACCGGGGACAGAACAATGAGCAGTTCTTC.

The V gene is TRBV12-3 or TRBV12-4, the J gene TRBJ2-7; D call uncertain. The CDR3 consists of 12 residues. The germline V and J ends were trimmed by 3 bases and 7 bases, with 10 bases remaining between them. The CDR3: CASSFDSREQYF. The CDR3 nucleotides read TGTGCCAGCAGTTTTGACTCACGGGAGCAGTACTTC.